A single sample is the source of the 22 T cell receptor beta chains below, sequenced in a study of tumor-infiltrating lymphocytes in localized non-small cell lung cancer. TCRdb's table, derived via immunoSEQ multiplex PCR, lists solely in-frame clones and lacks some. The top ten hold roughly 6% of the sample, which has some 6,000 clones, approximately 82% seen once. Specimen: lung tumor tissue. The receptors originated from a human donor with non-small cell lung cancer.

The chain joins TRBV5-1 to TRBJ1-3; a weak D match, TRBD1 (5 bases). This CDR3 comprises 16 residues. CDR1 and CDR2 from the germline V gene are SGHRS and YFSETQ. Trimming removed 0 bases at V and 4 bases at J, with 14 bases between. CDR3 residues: CASSLDWGSVGNTIYF. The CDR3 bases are TGCGCCAGCAGCTTGGACTGGGGGAGTGTCGGAAACACCATATATTTT.

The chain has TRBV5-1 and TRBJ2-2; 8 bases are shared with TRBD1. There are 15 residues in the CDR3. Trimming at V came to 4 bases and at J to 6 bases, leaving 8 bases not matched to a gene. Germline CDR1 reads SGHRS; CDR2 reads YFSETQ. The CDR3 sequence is CASSATRTGSGELFF. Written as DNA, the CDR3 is TGCGCCAGCAGCGCAACCCGGACAGGGTCCGGGGAGCTGTTTTTT.

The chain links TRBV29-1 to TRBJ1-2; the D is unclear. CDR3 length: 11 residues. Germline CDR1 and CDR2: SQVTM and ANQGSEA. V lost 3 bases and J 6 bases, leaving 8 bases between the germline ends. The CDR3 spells CSVDYGDGYTF. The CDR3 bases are TGCAGCGTTGACTACGGGGATGGCTACACCTTC.

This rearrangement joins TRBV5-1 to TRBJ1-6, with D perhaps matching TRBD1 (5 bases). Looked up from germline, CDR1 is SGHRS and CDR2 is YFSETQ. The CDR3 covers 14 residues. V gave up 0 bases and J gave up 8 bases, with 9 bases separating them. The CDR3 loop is CASSLDRLDSPLHF. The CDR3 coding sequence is TGCGCCAGCAGCTTGGACAGGTTGGATTCACCCCTCCACTTT.

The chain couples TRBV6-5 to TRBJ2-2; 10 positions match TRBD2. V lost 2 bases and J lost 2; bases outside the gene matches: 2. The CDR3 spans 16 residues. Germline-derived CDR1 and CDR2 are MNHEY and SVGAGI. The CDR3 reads CASSYKRGGNTGELFF. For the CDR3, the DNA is TGTGCCAGCAGTTACAAGCGGGGGGGCAACACCGGGGAGCTGTTTTTT.

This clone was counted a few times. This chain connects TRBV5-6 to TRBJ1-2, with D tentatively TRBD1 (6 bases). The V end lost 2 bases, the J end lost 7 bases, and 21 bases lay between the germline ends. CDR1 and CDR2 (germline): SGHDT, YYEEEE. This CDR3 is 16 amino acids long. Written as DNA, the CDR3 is TGTGCCAGCAGCTTCCCGACCCAACAGGGAAGTCCTGGCTACACCTTC. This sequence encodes CASSFPTQQGSPGYTF.

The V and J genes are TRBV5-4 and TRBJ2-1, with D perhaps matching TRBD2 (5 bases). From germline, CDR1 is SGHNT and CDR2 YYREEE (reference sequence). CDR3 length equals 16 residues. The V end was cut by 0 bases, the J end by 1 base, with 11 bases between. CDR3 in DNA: TGTGCCAGCAGCTTGGCACGCGGCGGGTCCTACAATGAGCAGTTCTTC. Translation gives CASSLARGGSYNEQFF.

CDR3 amino acids: CASVGQGNTEAFF. CDR3 sequence (DNA): TGTGCCAGCGTTGGACAGGGGAACACTGAAGCTTTCTTT. The chain employs TRBV7-9 and TRBJ1-1; 8 bases are shared with TRBD1. J lost 1 base, V lost 8 bases, and 3 bases had no gene match. This CDR3 spans 13 amino acids. From germline, CDR1 is SEHNR and CDR2 FQNEAQ (reference sequence).

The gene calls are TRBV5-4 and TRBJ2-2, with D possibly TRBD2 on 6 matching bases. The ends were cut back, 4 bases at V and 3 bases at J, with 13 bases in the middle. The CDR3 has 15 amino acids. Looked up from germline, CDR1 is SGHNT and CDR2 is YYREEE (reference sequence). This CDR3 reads CASSRLGEDTGELFF. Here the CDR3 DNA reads TGTGCCAGCAGCCGGCTGGGGGAGGACACCGGGGAGCTGTTTTTT. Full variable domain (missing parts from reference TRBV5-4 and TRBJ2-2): ETGVTQSPTHLIKTRGQQVTLRCSSQSGHNTVSWYQQALGQGPQFIFQYYREEENGRGNFPPRFSGLQFPNYSSELNVNALELDDSALYLCASSRLGEDTGELFFGEGSRLTVL.

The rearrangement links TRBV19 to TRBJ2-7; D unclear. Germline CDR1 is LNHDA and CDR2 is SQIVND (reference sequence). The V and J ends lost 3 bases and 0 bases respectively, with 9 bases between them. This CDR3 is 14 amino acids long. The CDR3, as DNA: TGTGCCAGTAGTATCTATTCGGACTCCTACGAGCAGTACTTC. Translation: CASSIYSDSYEQYF.

The CDR3 DNA is TGTGCCAGTAACAAAAGGGGGGGGAACGGCGATCAGCCCCAGCATTTT. This encodes CASNKRGGNGDQPQHF. This chain connects TRBV19 to TRBJ1-5; the D gene is possibly TRBD1 (6 bases). V lost 7 bases and J lost 5, with 21 bases in between. The CDR3 sequence is 16 residues long. Germline lookup yields CDR1 LNHDA and CDR2 SQIVND (reference sequence).

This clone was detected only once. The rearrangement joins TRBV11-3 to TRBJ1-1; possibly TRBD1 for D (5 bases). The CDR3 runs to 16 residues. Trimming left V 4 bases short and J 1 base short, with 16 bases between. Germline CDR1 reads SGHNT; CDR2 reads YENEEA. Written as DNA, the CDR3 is TGTGCCAGCAGCTCACTTCGGAGAGGGGCGAACACTGAAGCTTTCTTT. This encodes CASSSLRRGANTEAFF. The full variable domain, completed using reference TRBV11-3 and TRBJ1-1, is EAGVVQSPRYKIIEKKQPVAFWCNPISGHNTLYWYLQNLGQGPELLIRYENEEAVDDSQLPKDRFSAERLKGVDSTLKIQPAELGDSAVYLCASSSLRRGANTEAFFGQGTRLTVV.

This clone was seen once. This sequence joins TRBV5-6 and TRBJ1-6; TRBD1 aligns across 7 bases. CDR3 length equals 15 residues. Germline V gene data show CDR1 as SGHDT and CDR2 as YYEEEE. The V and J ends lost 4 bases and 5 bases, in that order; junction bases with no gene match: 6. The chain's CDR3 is CASSTGADNNSPLHF. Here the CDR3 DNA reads TGTGCCAGCAGCACAGGGGCTGATAATAATTCACCCCTCCACTTT.

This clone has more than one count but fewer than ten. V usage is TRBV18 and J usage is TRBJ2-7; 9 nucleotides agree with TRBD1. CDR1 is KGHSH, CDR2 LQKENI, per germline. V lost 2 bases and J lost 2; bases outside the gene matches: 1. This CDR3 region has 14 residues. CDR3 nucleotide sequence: TGTGCCAGCTCACCAAGGGACAGGGCCTACGAGCAGTACTTC. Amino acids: CASSPRDRAYEQYF. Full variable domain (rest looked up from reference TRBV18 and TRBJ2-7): NAGVMQNPRHLVRRRGQEARLRCSPMKGHSHVYWYRQLPEEGLKFMVYLQKENIIDESGMPKERFSAEFPKEGPSILRIQQVVRGDSAAYFCASSPRDRAYEQYFGPGTRLTVT.

In DNA form, the CDR3 reads TGCGCCAGCAGCTCGAGAGGGACACAGAACACTGAAGCTTTCTTT. It specifies CASSSRGTQNTEAFF. The V and J genes are TRBV5-1 and TRBJ1-1, with D perhaps matching TRBD1 (6 bases). The CDR3 spans 15 residues. CDR1 is SGHRS and CDR2 is YFSETQ in the germline V gene. Trimming left V 3 bases short and J 1 base short, with 13 bases between. Based on the CDR3 plus reference TRBV5-1 and TRBJ1-1, the full variable domain is KAGVTQTPRYLIKTRGQQVTLSCSPISGHRSVSWYQQTPGQGLQFLFEYFSETQRNKGNFPGRFSGRQFSNSRSEMNVSTLELGDSALYLCASSSRGTQNTEAFFGQGTRLTVV.

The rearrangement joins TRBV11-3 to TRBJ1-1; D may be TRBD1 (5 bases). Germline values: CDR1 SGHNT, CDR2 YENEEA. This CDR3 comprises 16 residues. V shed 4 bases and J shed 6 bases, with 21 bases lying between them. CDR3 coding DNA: TGTGCCAGCAGCTCCTCCCGTCGGGGGAAGCCCCCTGAAGCTTTCTTT. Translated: CASSSSRRGKPPEAFF.

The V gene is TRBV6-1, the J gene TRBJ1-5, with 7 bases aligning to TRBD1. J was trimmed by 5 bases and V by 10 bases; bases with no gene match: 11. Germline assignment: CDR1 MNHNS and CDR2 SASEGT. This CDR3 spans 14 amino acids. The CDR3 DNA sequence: TGTGCCATCAGCGGAGACAGGGAAGATCAGCCCCAGCATTTT. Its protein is CAISGDREDQPQHF.

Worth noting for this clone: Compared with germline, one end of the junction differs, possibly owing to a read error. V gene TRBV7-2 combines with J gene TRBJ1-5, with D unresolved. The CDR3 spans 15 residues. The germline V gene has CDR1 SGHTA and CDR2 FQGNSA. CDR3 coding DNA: TGTGCCAGCAGCTTGGGTCGGGCAGGCAATCAGCTCCAGCATTTT. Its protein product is CASSLGRAGNQLQHF.

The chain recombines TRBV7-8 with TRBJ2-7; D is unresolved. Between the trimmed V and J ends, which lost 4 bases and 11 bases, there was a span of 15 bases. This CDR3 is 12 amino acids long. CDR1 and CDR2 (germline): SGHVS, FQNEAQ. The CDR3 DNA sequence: TGTGCCAGCAGCTCCGGACCGCTTTCTAAGTACTTC. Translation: CASSSGPLSKYF. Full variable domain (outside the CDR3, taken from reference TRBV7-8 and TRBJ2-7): GAGVSQSPRYKVAKRGQDVALRCDPISGHVSLFWYQQALGQGPEFLTYFQNEAQLDKSGLPSDRFFAERPEGSVSTLKIQRTQQEDSAVYLCASSSGPLSKYFGPGTRLTVT.

The CDR3: CATSRGGADTGELFF. CDR3 DNA sequence: TGTGCCACCAGCAGAGGGGGCGCCGACACCGGGGAGCTGTTTTTT. The chain recombines TRBV15 with TRBJ2-2, with D maybe TRBD1 (5 bases). The germline V gene encodes CDR1 LNHNV and CDR2 YYDKDF (reference sequence). V lost 1 base, J lost 3 bases, and 9 bases lay in between. This CDR3 is 15 amino acids long.

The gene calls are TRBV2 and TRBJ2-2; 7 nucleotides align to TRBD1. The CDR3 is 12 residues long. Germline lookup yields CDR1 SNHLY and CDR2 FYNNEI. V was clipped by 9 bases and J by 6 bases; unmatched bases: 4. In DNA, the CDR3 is TGTGCCAGAGCCGACAGGGCCGGGGAGCTGTTTTTT. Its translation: CARADRAGELFF.

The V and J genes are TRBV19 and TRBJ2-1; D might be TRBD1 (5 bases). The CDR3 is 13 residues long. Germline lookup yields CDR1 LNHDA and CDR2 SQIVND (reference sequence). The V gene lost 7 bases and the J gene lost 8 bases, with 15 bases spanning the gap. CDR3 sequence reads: CASTDNLGDEQFF. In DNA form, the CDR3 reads TGTGCCAGTACGGACAACTTGGGCGATGAGCAGTTCTTC.